A single sample gave rise to the 31 T cell receptor beta chains below, sequenced in a study of cytomegalovirus exposure and HLA in healthy donors. This table comes from immunoSEQ multiplex PCR, and its TCRdb copy is limited to in-frame clones, with some not included. This table holds about 130,000 clones, roughly nine tenths found once. Material: PBMCs. These receptors were collected from a woman aged 18 to 35 in good health and CMV-seronegative.

The gene calls are TRBV25-1 and TRBJ1-1, with D perhaps matching TRBD1 (6 bases). There are 13 residues in the CDR3. From germline, CDR1 is MGHDK and CDR2 SYGVNS. Trimming stripped 7 bases from V and 1 base from J, with 10 bases between. The CDR3 sequence is CASTKGGNTEAFF. CDR3 in DNA: TGTGCCAGCACGAAAGGGGGGAACACTGAAGCTTTCTTT.

The chain combines TRBV19 with TRBJ2-7; 8 bases align to TRBD1. Per germline, CDR1 LNHDA and CDR2 SQIVND (reference sequence). With 0 bases clipped from V and 2 bases from J, the junction kept 6 bases outside the gene matches. This CDR3 has 16 amino acids. Written as DNA, the CDR3 is TGTGCCAGTAGTATAGAAGCCGGGACAGGAGCCTACGAGCAGTACTTC. This gives the protein CASSIEAGTGAYEQYF.

The chain recombines TRBV5-1 with TRBJ1-2; TRBD1 agrees at 9 bases. The V segment lost 0 bases and the J segment 6 bases; nucleotides outside the gene matches: 3. The CDR3 is made up of 14 amino acids. CDR1 is SGHRS, CDR2 YFSETQ, per germline. CDR3 nucleotide sequence: TGCGCCAGCAGCTTGGAACAGGGGGCACATGGCTACACCTTC. This translates into CASSLEQGAHGYTF.

The CDR3 protein is CASSLRSGTGGPNTEAFF. CDR3 DNA sequence: TGTGCCAGCAGCCTCCGATCCGGGACAGGGGGACCAAACACTGAAGCTTTCTTT. V gene TRBV7-9 combines with J gene TRBJ1-1; 11 bases line up with TRBD1. The germline V gene encodes CDR1 SEHNR and CDR2 FQNEAQ (reference sequence). The trim removed 5 bases at V and 2 bases at J, leaving 13 bases unmatched. The CDR3 runs to 18 residues.

The count of this clone is one. The V gene is TRBV5-6, the J gene TRBJ2-1; 7 nucleotides agree with TRBD2. Trimming cost V 0 bases and J 7 bases; bases outside gene matches: 13. This CDR3 has 17 amino acids. Germline values: CDR1 SGHDT, CDR2 YYEEEE. CDR3 sequence: CASSLASGGFYGNEQFF. The CDR3 coding sequence is TGTGCCAGCAGCTTGGCCTCGGGAGGTTTTTATGGGAATGAGCAGTTCTTC.

The genes are TRBV5-1 and TRBJ2-1; 10 bases align to TRBD2. Germline CDR1 reads SGHRS; CDR2 reads YFSETQ. With 4 bases clipped from V and 2 bases from J, the junction kept 0 bases outside the gene matches. The CDR3 has 14 residues. CDR3 region: CASSGLAAYNEQFF. The CDR3 region has the DNA TGCGCCAGCAGCGGACTAGCGGCCTACAATGAGCAGTTCTTC.

This clone was recorded only once. This chain connects TRBV30 to TRBJ2-3; 8 nucleotides match TRBD1. The ends lost 2 bases at V and 0 bases at J; junction bases unmatched: 10. This CDR3 is built from 17 residues. Germline assignment: CDR1 GTSNPN and CDR2 SVGIG (reference sequence). CDR3 residues: CAWSYGQGVISTDTQYF. CDR3 coding DNA: TGTGCCTGGAGTTACGGACAGGGCGTAATCAGCACAGATACGCAGTATTTT.

The chain is built from TRBV5-6 and TRBJ1-6; 10 bases align to TRBD1. Germline V CDR1 and CDR2: SGHDT, YYEEEE. V dropped 3 bases and J dropped 7; count of bases not matched to a gene: 10. The CDR3 has 17 amino acids. CDR3 in amino acids: CASSYIPGTGENSPLHF. CDR3 DNA: TGTGCCAGCAGCTACATACCCGGGACAGGGGAAAATTCACCCCTCCACTTT.

The J gene is TRBJ1-1, the V gene TRBV5-4; D ambiguous. Germline CDR1 and CDR2: SGHNT and YYREEE (reference sequence). V dropped 4 bases and J dropped 8 bases, with 18 bases sitting between them. This CDR3 region has 14 residues. The CDR3 bases are TGTGCCAGCAGCGGCACCCTGACGGGAACCGAAGCTTTCTTT. Translating it yields CASSGTLTGTEAFF.

This clone was detected only once. The J gene is TRBJ2-3, the V gene TRBV4-1, with TRBD2 matching over 15 bases. This CDR3 spans 16 amino acids. V trimming: 3 bases; J trimming: 6 bases; junction bases outside the gene matches: 4. CDR1 and CDR2 (germline): MGHRA, YSYEKL. DNA of the CDR3: TGCGCCAGCAGCCAGGGGACTAGCGGGGGGTCGGATACGCAGTATTTT. Translating it yields CASSQGTSGGSDTQYF.

V usage is TRBV29-1 and J usage is TRBJ2-1; the D gene is possibly TRBD1 (6 bases). The germline V and J ends were trimmed by 4 bases and 5 bases, with 12 bases remaining between them. There are 13 residues in the CDR3. Germline values: CDR1 SQVTM, CDR2 ANQGSEA. The CDR3 bases are TGCAGCGTTGTGGTCCGGACAGACAATGAGCAGTTCTTC. This sequence encodes CSVVVRTDNEQFF.

The V call is TRBV6-1, the J call TRBJ1-5, with 8 bases matching TRBD1. V lost 6 bases, J lost 5 bases, and 6 bases stayed unmatched. Germline V lookup: CDR1 MNHNS, CDR2 SASEGT. The CDR3 extends over 14 amino acids. CDR3 DNA: TGTGCCAGCAGAATCACAGGGGGGGATCAGCCCCAGCATTTT. Translated: CASRITGGDQPQHF.

This chain connects TRBV28 to TRBJ1-5, with D perhaps matching TRBD1 (5 bases). This CDR3 has 12 residues. Per the germline V gene, CDR1 is MDHEN and CDR2 is SYDVKM. The ends were cut back, 3 bases at V and 8 bases at J, with 8 bases in the middle. CDR3 loop: CASSLLGEPQHF. The CDR3 region has the DNA TGTGCCAGCAGTTTGCTAGGGGAGCCCCAGCATTTT. Full variable domain (missing parts from reference TRBV28 and TRBJ1-5): DVKVTQSSRYLVKRTGEKVFLECVQDMDHENMFWYRQDPGLGLRLIYFSYDVKMKEKGDIPEGYSVSREKKERFSLILESASTNQTSMYLCASSLLGEPQHFGDGTRLSIL.

This clone came up once. The rearrangement joins TRBV18 to TRBJ2-2; D may be TRBD1 (6 bases). Trimming took off 4 bases at V and 0 bases at J, with 6 bases between the two ends. The CDR3 sequence is 14 residues long. Per the germline V gene, CDR1 is KGHSH and CDR2 is LQKENI. DNA of the CDR3: TGTGCCAGCTCACAGGGGGCGAACACCGGGGAGCTGTTTTTT. It translates to CASSQGANTGELFF.

The rearrangement links TRBV2 to TRBJ2-2, with D hard to call. V shed 8 bases and J shed 0 bases, with 13 bases lying between them. Per the germline V gene, CDR1 is SNHLY and CDR2 is FYNNEI. CDR3 length equals 15 residues. The CDR3 DNA reads as TGTGCCAGCGAAGGAAGACTCGCGAACACCGGGGAGCTGTTTTTT. This codes for CASEGRLANTGELFF. The full variable domain, its missing parts supplied by reference TRBV2 and TRBJ2-2, is EPEVTQTPSHQVTQMGQEVILRCVPISNHLYFYWYRQILGQKVEFLVSFYNNEISEKSEIFDDQFSVERPDGSNFTLKIRSTKLEDSAMYFCASEGRLANTGELFFGEGSRLTVL.

This chain joins TRBV6-1 and TRBJ1-5, with no clear D. The CDR3 is made up of 14 amino acids. CDR1 and CDR2 (germline): MNHNS, SASEGT. With 2 bases removed from V and 9 bases from J, the gap between germline ends came to 14 bases. CDR3 DNA: TGTGCCAGCAGTGAAAGCGGTCGGTCAGGGCCCCAGCATTTT. This translates into CASSESGRSGPQHF.

The chain recombines TRBV2 with TRBJ1-3, with a weak D call TRBD1 (6 bases). Germline V gives CDR1 SNHLY, CDR2 FYNNEI. The CDR3 consists of 13 residues. Between the trimmed V and J ends, which lost 7 bases and 1 base, there was a span of 8 bases. This CDR3 reads CASKQGSGNTIYF. DNA for the CDR3: TGTGCCAGCAAACAGGGTTCTGGAAACACCATATATTTT.

The J gene is TRBJ1-3, the V gene TRBV5-1, with no clear D. The CDR3 runs to 19 residues. Per germline, CDR1 SGHRS and CDR2 YFSETQ. V gave up 4 bases and J gave up 0 bases, with 23 bases separating them. The CDR3 here is CASSPRGAIYGVSGNTIYF. CDR3 DNA: TGCGCCAGCAGCCCACGGGGAGCGATCTATGGCGTCTCTGGAAACACCATATATTTT. Full variable domain (remainder filled in from reference TRBV5-1 and TRBJ1-3): KAGVTQTPRYLIKTRGQQVTLSCSPISGHRSVSWYQQTPGQGLQFLFEYFSETQRNKGNFPGRFSGRQFSNSRSEMNVSTLELGDSALYLCASSPRGAIYGVSGNTIYFGEGSWLTVV.

The V and J genes are TRBV6-1 and TRBJ2-5; D may be TRBD2 (7 bases). Germline values: CDR1 MNHNS, CDR2 SASEGT. V was pared by 3 bases and J by 2 bases, with 13 bases between. The CDR3 consists of 15 residues. The CDR3 nucleotides read TGTGCCAGCAGTGATAAGGGGGGACTACAAGAGACCCAGTACTTC. Translation gives CASSDKGGLQETQYF.

This clone was picked up one time. CDR3 in amino acids: CASSPGQIYGYTF. CDR3 coding DNA: TGTGCCAGCAGCCCGGGACAGATCTATGGCTACACCTTC. The rearrangement uses TRBV11-2 and TRBJ1-2; 7 positions agree with TRBD1. CDR3 length equals 13 residues. The junction had 4 bases not matched to a gene; V was cut back by 5 bases and J by 4 bases. Germline assignment: CDR1 SGHAT and CDR2 FQNNGV.

The V and J genes are TRBV28 and TRBJ1-1; D is ambiguous. Trimming took 10 bases from V and 5 from J, leaving 14 bases between them. Germline lookup yields CDR1 MDHEN and CDR2 SYDVKM. The CDR3 is 12 amino acids. The CDR3, as DNA: TGTGCCACCAGCCGACAAGGAACTGAAGCTTTCTTT. This gives the protein CATSRQGTEAFF.

The V and J genes are TRBV5-6 and TRBJ2-7; 10 bases fit TRBD1. CDR1 is SGHDT and CDR2 is YYEEEE in the germline V gene. This CDR3 is built from 14 residues. Trimming at V came to 3 bases and at J to 4 bases, leaving 4 bases not matched to a gene. CDR3 amino acids: CASSSPGQGYEQYF. The CDR3 nucleotides are TGTGCCAGCAGCTCGCCGGGACAGGGGTACGAGCAGTACTTC.

The chain links TRBV28 to TRBJ1-5; possibly TRBD1 for D (5 bases). Germline values: CDR1 MDHEN, CDR2 SYDVKM. This CDR3 is built from 17 residues. The ends were cut back, 6 bases at V and 2 bases at J, with 20 bases in the middle. This CDR3 is CASRSAGKGYGNQPQHF. CDR3 nucleotides: TGTGCCAGCAGATCGGCGGGGAAGGGGTATGGCAATCAGCCCCAGCATTTT. Combining the CDR3 with reference TRBV28 and TRBJ1-5 gives the whole variable domain DVKVTQSSRYLVKRTGEKVFLECVQDMDHENMFWYRQDPGLGLRLIYFSYDVKMKEKGDIPEGYSVSREKKERFSLILESASTNQTSMYLCASRSAGKGYGNQPQHFGDGTRLSIL.

The chain recombines TRBV6-1 with TRBJ1-1; 8 bases map to TRBD1. The germline V gene encodes CDR1 MNHNS and CDR2 SASEGT. V dropped 1 base and J dropped 7; count of bases not matched to a gene: 2. The CDR3 sequence is 13 residues long. The CDR3 DNA is TGTGCCAGCAGTGAAGTCGGACAGGGTGAAGCTTTCTTT. Translated: CASSEVGQGEAFF.

This clone was counted a few times. The chain is built from TRBV2 and TRBJ2-7, with D unclear. Germline V gives CDR1 SNHLY, CDR2 FYNNEI. The V gene lost 5 bases and the J gene lost 4 bases, with 6 bases spanning the gap. The CDR3 is 11 residues long. Written as DNA, the CDR3 is TGTGCCAGCAGTTCAGGATACGAGCAGTACTTC. Amino acids: CASSSGYEQYF.

The chain combines TRBV6-6 with TRBJ1-5, with D perhaps matching TRBD1 (6 bases). Between the trimmed V and J ends, which lost 2 bases and 4 bases, there was a span of 9 bases. The CDR3 runs 14 residues. Germline-derived CDR1 and CDR2 are MNHNY and SVGAGI (reference sequence). Here the CDR3 reads CASSYARGNQPQHF. CDR3 coding DNA: TGTGCCAGCAGTTACGCAAGGGGGAATCAGCCCCAGCATTTT.

This chain links TRBV4-1 with TRBJ2-1; the match to TRBD2 covers 13 bases. The V segment lost 4 bases and the J segment 6 bases; nucleotides outside the gene matches: 9. CDR1 MGHRA and CDR2 YSYEKL come from the germline V gene. This CDR3 contains 17 residues. CDR3 region: CASSRGLAGIESNEQFF. The CDR3, as DNA: TGCGCCAGCAGCCGGGGACTAGCGGGAATAGAATCCAATGAGCAGTTCTTC.

This clone occurred once. The chain is built from TRBV7-9 and TRBJ2-7, with TRBD1 identical over 7 bases. V lost 5 bases and J lost 0; bases outside the gene matches: 4. The CDR3 has 14 amino acids. Germline loops: CDR1 SEHNR, CDR2 FQNEAQ (reference sequence). CDR3 nucleotide sequence: TGTGCCAGCAGCCCAGGGACAGTCTCCTACGAGCAGTACGTC. Protein: CASSPGTVSYEQYV.

Comments on this clone: An end of the junction differs from the germline gene, which may be a read error. The V gene is TRBV2, the J gene TRBJ1-2, with 7 bases lining up with TRBD1. Germline CDR1 is SNHLY and CDR2 is FYNNEI. This CDR3 has 13 residues. Written as DNA, the CDR3 is TGTGCCAGCAGTGAGATGTCCGGGACAGCAAAGGGCTTC. Translated, it gives CASSEMSGTAKGF.

In the case of this clone: Other DNA sequences in this sample translate to the same CDR3. The V and J genes are TRBV5-1 and TRBJ2-5, with D possibly TRBD1 on 5 matching bases. CDR1 and CDR2 from the germline V gene are SGHRS and YFSETQ. CDR3 length equals 14 residues. The ends were cut back, 0 bases at V and 1 base at J, with 7 bases in the middle. This chain's CDR3 is CASSLGQSQETQYF. CDR3 in DNA: TGCGCCAGCAGCTTGGGACAGTCCCAAGAGACCCAGTACTTC.

V gene TRBV29-1 combines with J gene TRBJ1-1; maybe TRBD1 (5 bases). This CDR3 has 12 residues. Trimming removed 6 bases at V and 0 bases at J, with 8 bases between. CDR1 SQVTM and CDR2 ANQGSEA come from the germline V gene. CDR3 sequence: CSVRQLNTEAFF. The CDR3 nucleotides read TGCAGCGTAAGACAGTTGAACACTGAAGCTTTCTTT.